The clone carrying this T cell receptor beta chain was seen many times. No antigen is known for it. The data were obtained in a study of T-cell reconstitution after alpha-beta-depleted transplantation in children. The germline V gene has CDR1 SGHTA and CDR2 FQGTGA. CDR3 length: 13 amino acids. The V end lost 2 bases, the J end lost 7 bases, and 11 bases lay between the germline ends. As it was prepared, the TCRbeta library received unique molecular identifiers. TCRdb re-called the PCR reads with MiXCR, one entry per CDR3 protein. The table shows 250,000 or so distinct CDR3 sequences, with roughly 8.2% occurring only once. Study results and limitations: By about two months after transplant, alpha-beta T cells reportedly arose from several hundred graft clones that had expanded. It was surviving recipient T cells and thymic progenitors that gave some patients high TCRbeta diversity at day 60. One year after transplant, T-cell counts and diversity came mostly from newly produced T cells.

The rearrangement joins TRBV7-3 to TRBJ1-1, with D possibly being TRBD1 (6 bases). This TCR was recovered from a male patient younger than 18 who had a stem cell transplant for acute lymphoblastic leukemia, so the T cells may come from the graft donor. This specimen consisted of PBMCs, mostly from graft donor cells, obtained 180 days after TCRalphabeta/CD19-depleted stem cell transplant. The chain's CDR3 is CASSLAGAGEAFF. As DNA, the CDR3 is TGTGCCAGCAGCTTAGCAGGGGCGGGTGAAGCTTTCTTT.